These 26 T cell receptor beta chains share one sample of origin, sequenced in a study of T cells in localized non-small cell lung cancer. Using immunoSEQ multiplex PCR, the repertoire was profiled, and TCRdb retains in-frame clones only, with some absent. The sample records approximately 76,000 clones, 65% to 85% being singletons. Here the sequenced sample was peripheral blood, taken before any cancer treatment. The source is a female donor of 60 years or more with stage I lung adenocarcinoma.

The chain joins TRBV5-1 to TRBJ2-5; D might be TRBD2 (5 bases). CDR3 length: 12 amino acids. The germline V gene has CDR1 SGHRS and CDR2 YFSETQ. Trimming took off 4 bases at V and 3 bases at J, with 7 bases between the two ends. CDR3 nucleotide sequence: TGCGCCAGCAGCCAGACTAAAGAGACCCAGTACTTC. Its translation: CASSQTKETQYF.

The chain recombines TRBV7-2 with TRBJ1-3; D gene uncertain. V lost 2 bases to trimming and J lost 0 bases, with 11 bases between them. CDR3 size: 16 residues. Germline assignment: CDR1 SGHTA and CDR2 FQGNSA. DNA for the CDR3: TGTGCCAGCAGCTTAATGGTCACCCTCTCTGGAAACACCATATATTTT. This translates into CASSLMVTLSGNTIYF.

The chain joins TRBV5-4 to TRBJ1-2; 10 bases are a match to TRBD1. Germline V gene sequence: CDR1 SGHNT, CDR2 YYREEE (reference sequence). Unmatched junction bases numbered 5, after V lost 4 bases and J lost 2 bases. The CDR3 runs 15 residues. CDR3 DNA sequence: TGTGCCAGCAGCCAGAGACAGGGGGCCAACTATGGCTACACCTTC. Translated: CASSQRQGANYGYTF.

The rearrangement joins TRBV6-5 to TRBJ2-1, with TRBD2 identical over 10 bases. The CDR3 runs to 15 residues. J was trimmed by 6 bases and V by 5 bases; bases with no gene match: 7. CDR1 and CDR2 from the germline V gene are MNHEY and SVGAGI. This CDR3 is CASSPQRGGGNEQFF. The CDR3 DNA reads TGTGCCAGCAGTCCCCAGCGGGGGGGTGGCAATGAGCAGTTCTTC.

V gene TRBV30 combines with J gene TRBJ2-7; tentatively, D is TRBD1 (5 bases). Germline lookup yields CDR1 GTSNPN and CDR2 SVGIG (reference sequence). This CDR3 has 13 residues. Written as DNA, the CDR3 is TGTGCGCTTCAGGGTTCGAACTCCTACGAGCAGTACTTC. Translated: CALQGSNSYEQYF.

The chain has TRBV7-2 and TRBJ2-2; 10 positions match TRBD2. The CDR3 has 15 amino acids. The V segment lost 6 bases and the J segment 4 bases; nucleotides outside the gene matches: 5. Germline V gene lookup returns CDR1 SGHTA and CDR2 FQGNSA. The CDR3 spells CASSTGLAFTGELFF. The CDR3 DNA reads TGTGCCAGCAGTACGGGACTAGCGTTCACCGGGGAGCTGTTTTTT.

The chain joins TRBV5-4 to TRBJ2-1, with 9 bases that match TRBD2. Germline V gene lookup returns CDR1 SGHNT and CDR2 YYREEE (reference sequence). The trim removed 0 bases at V and 14 bases at J, leaving 6 bases unmatched. This CDR3 is 13 amino acids long. The CDR3 region is CASSLAYSGSKFF. For the CDR3, the DNA is TGTGCCAGCAGCTTGGCGTATAGCGGGAGTAAGTTCTTC.

The rearrangement uses TRBV2 and TRBJ2-7; 9 bases are a match to TRBD1. This CDR3 contains 12 residues. V lost 6 bases and J lost 6; bases outside the gene matches: 3. Germline CDR1 is SNHLY and CDR2 is FYNNEI. DNA for the CDR3: TGTGCCAGCAGAGCGACAGGGGGCGAGCAGTACTTC. It specifies CASRATGGEQYF.

Only one count was recorded for this clone. The rearrangement uses TRBV7-2 and TRBJ1-1, with no clear D. The V end lost 2 bases, the J end lost 5 bases, and 15 bases lay between the germline ends. CDR1 SGHTA and CDR2 FQGNSA come from the germline V gene. This CDR3 contains 15 residues. The CDR3 here is CASSLLGNAGTEAFF. CDR3 nucleotides: TGTGCCAGCAGCTTATTAGGGAATGCTGGTACTGAAGCTTTCTTT. Using reference TRBV7-2 and TRBJ1-1 for the parts outside the CDR3, the full variable domain is GAGVSQSPSNKVTEKGKDVELRCDPISGHTALYWYRQSLGQGLEFLIYFQGNSAPDKSGLPSDRFSAERTGGSVSTLTIQRTQQEDSAVYLCASSLLGNAGTEAFFGQGTRLTVV.

This clone occurred once. The chain carries TRBV5-1 and TRBJ2-2, with 7 nucleotides matching TRBD1. V shed 6 bases, J shed 0 bases, and the junction held 11 bases outside the gene matches. This CDR3 region has 17 residues. Germline CDR1 and CDR2: SGHRS and YFSETQ. The CDR3, as DNA: TGCGCCAGCATGCTAAATACCGGGACAGCGAACACCGGGGAGCTGTTTTTT. Translated: CASMLNTGTANTGELFF.

The chain combines TRBV5-5 with TRBJ1-5, with a possible D match to TRBD1 (5 bases). CDR3 size: 15 residues. CDR1 SGHKS and CDR2 YYEKEE come from the germline V gene (reference sequence). The V end lost 3 bases, the J end lost 2 bases, and 12 bases lay between the germline ends. CDR3: CASSYGAGGNQPQHF. DNA of the CDR3: TGTGCCAGCAGCTATGGGGCGGGTGGCAATCAGCCCCAGCATTTT.

The chain employs TRBV7-6 and TRBJ2-5; tentatively, D is TRBD1 (6 bases). CDR3 length: 16 amino acids. The V and J ends lost 1 base and 4 bases respectively, with 16 bases between them. Germline lookup yields CDR1 SGHVS and CDR2 FNYEAQ. The CDR3 sequence is CASSLEGVRLLETQYF. The CDR3 DNA reads as TGTGCCAGCAGCTTAGAGGGGGTGCGGCTATTAGAGACCCAGTACTTC.

This chain uses TRBV4-2 with TRBJ1-1, with D possibly matching TRBD1 (6 bases). V was trimmed by 2 bases and J by 0 bases, leaving 10 bases between them. The germline CDR1 and CDR2 sequences are LGHNA and YNFKEQ. The CDR3 extends over 15 amino acids. The CDR3 DNA follows: TGTGCCAGCAGCCAATCTGACAGGTTGAACACTGAAGCTTTCTTT. It codes for CASSQSDRLNTEAFF.

This chain joins TRBV19 and TRBJ1-1; D possibly corresponds to TRBD1 (5 bases). CDR3 length: 16 amino acids. The V and J ends lost 5 bases and 1 base respectively, with 17 bases between them. Per germline, CDR1 LNHDA and CDR2 SQIVND (reference sequence). The CDR3 bases are TGTGCCAGTAGTCGTCCGGGACCGACCAAGAACACTGAAGCTTTCTTT. This translates into CASSRPGPTKNTEAFF.

J is TRBJ1-1 and V is TRBV28; TRBD1 matches 7 bases. The CDR3 loop spans 14 amino acids. With V trimmed by 2 bases and J by 4 bases, 4 bases remained unmatched. Germline lookup yields CDR1 MDHEN and CDR2 SYDVKM. CDR3 sequence (DNA): TGTGCCAGCAGTTTAAATTACAGGGGCACTGAAGCTTTCTTT. Protein sequence: CASSLNYRGTEAFF.

V and J are TRBV30 and TRBJ1-4, with D possibly being TRBD1 (6 bases). Trimming removed 2 bases from V and 0 bases from J, with 10 bases in between. CDR3 size: 15 residues. The germline gives CDR1 GTSNPN, CDR2 SVGIG (reference sequence). The CDR3 loop is CAWSPGQTTNEKLFF. The CDR3 DNA follows: TGTGCCTGGAGTCCCGGACAGACAACTAATGAAAAACTGTTTTTT.

This clone was seen more than once but under ten times. The gene calls are TRBV30 and TRBJ1-5, with 8 bases identical to TRBD1. Germline V gene lookup returns CDR1 GTSNPN and CDR2 SVGIG (reference sequence). This CDR3 has 16 residues. Losses at the gene ends were 2 bases for V and 2 bases for J; bases not matched to a gene: 8. The CDR3 region has the DNA TGTGCCTGGAGTCTTCGACAGGGGAGCGGCAATCAGCCCCAGCATTTT. Translation gives CAWSLRQGSGNQPQHF.

J is TRBJ2-7 and V is TRBV7-3; 7 bases line up with TRBD1. CDR1 is SGHTA and CDR2 is FQGTGA in the germline V gene. Germline trimming cut 5 bases from V and 6 bases from J; bases unmatched to any gene: 7. CDR3 length: 13 residues. CDR3 region: CASSLGQVGEQYF. In nucleotides, the CDR3 is TGTGCCAGCAGCCTAGGACAGGTCGGCGAGCAGTACTTC.

This clone has just one count. V is TRBV18 and J is TRBJ1-2, with a possible D match to TRBD1 (5 bases). V gave up 1 base and J gave up 4 bases, with 7 bases separating them. The CDR3 sequence is 13 residues long. Germline CDR1 reads KGHSH; CDR2 reads LQKENI. The CDR3 is CASSPRGGYGYTF. DNA of the CDR3: TGTGCCAGCTCACCACGGGGCGGCTATGGCTACACCTTC.

The chain employs TRBV4-2 and TRBJ2-7, with D unresolved. V lost 0 bases and J lost 3, with 6 bases in between. The CDR3 length is 13 residues. CDR1 LGHNA and CDR2 YNFKEQ come from the germline V gene. In nucleotides, the CDR3 is TGTGCCAGCAGCCAAGAGCTGAACTACGAGCAGTACTTC. Translating it yields CASSQELNYEQYF.

This clone was observed once. The chain uses TRBV5-6 and TRBJ1-1, with D possibly being TRBD1 (5 bases). This CDR3 comprises 12 residues. Germline assignment: CDR1 SGHDT and CDR2 YYEEEE. Trimming took 5 bases from V and 7 from J, leaving 12 bases between them. CDR3 nucleotide sequence: TGTGCCAGCAGTTTTGGGACGGTTGAAGCTTTCTTT. As protein: CASSFGTVEAFF.

The chain employs TRBV9 and TRBJ2-2; tentatively, D is TRBD2 (5 bases). Trimming removed 0 bases from V and 6 bases from J, with 15 bases in between. Germline values: CDR1 SGDLS, CDR2 YYNGEE. This CDR3 region has 16 residues. The CDR3 reads CASSVGTGTRSGELFF. CDR3 DNA sequence: TGTGCCAGCAGCGTAGGGACTGGAACTCGGTCCGGGGAGCTGTTTTTT.

This clone was detected once. The J gene is TRBJ1-6, the V gene TRBV18; 9 nucleotides line up with TRBD1. The V gene end was trimmed by 5 bases and the J gene end by 7 bases; junction bases not matched to a gene: 6. This CDR3 is built from 15 residues. CDR1 is KGHSH and CDR2 is LQKENI in the germline V gene. This CDR3 reads CASSTGTGINSPLHF. DNA of the CDR3: TGTGCCAGCTCAACCGGGACAGGGATAAATTCACCCCTCCACTTT.

The chain has TRBV19 and TRBJ1-2; TRBD1 might be the D (6 bases). V lost 4 bases, J lost 3 bases, and 9 bases lay in between. The germline V gene has CDR1 LNHDA and CDR2 SQIVND (reference sequence). This CDR3 has 13 residues. The CDR3 loop reads CASSTTGDYGYTF. The CDR3 bases are TGTGCCAGTAGTACGACAGGAGACTATGGCTACACCTTC.

The J gene is TRBJ2-3, the V gene TRBV2; no firm D call. The CDR3 runs 11 residues. Trimming removed 5 bases from V and 8 bases from J, with 8 bases in between. Per the germline V gene, CDR1 is SNHLY and CDR2 is FYNNEI. CDR3 DNA: TGTGCCAGCAGTCCCCCCCCTACGCAGTATTTT. Protein product: CASSPPPTQYF.

This clone was seen a handful of times. CDR3: CATSSQGVGYTF. The CDR3 coding sequence is TGTGCCACCAGCAGTCAAGGGGTTGGCTACACCTTC. The chain couples TRBV15 to TRBJ1-2, with D possibly TRBD1 on 5 matching bases. Germline V lookup: CDR1 LNHNV, CDR2 YYDKDF (reference sequence). The CDR3 has 12 residues. V shed 3 bases and J shed 7 bases, with 9 bases lying between them.